These 21 T cell receptor beta chains were all obtained from the same sample, sequenced in a study of regulatory dendritic cells for organ transplantation. Here immunoSEQ multiplex PCR was the method, and the copy in TCRdb shows in-frame clones only, minus some. The profile shows tens of thousands of clones, approximately 80% of them singletons. The specimen sequenced was naive CD4+ T cells from blood. Stated subset: CD45RA+ naive T cells. These receptors were collected from a human donor in good health.

The rearrangement uses TRBV27 and TRBJ1-2; D not certain. Germline V gene data show CDR1 as MNHEY and CDR2 as SMNVEV (reference sequence). The CDR3 length is 14 residues. V lost 5 bases to trimming and J lost 2 bases, with 12 bases between them. The CDR3 loop reads CASSLKALNYGYTF. The CDR3 nucleotides are TGTGCCAGCAGTCTGAAAGCCCTGAACTATGGCTACACCTTC.

This chain uses TRBV2 with TRBJ1-4, with D possibly matching TRBD1 (6 bases). Trimming took off 7 bases at V and 4 bases at J, with 16 bases between the two ends. This CDR3 has 15 residues. Germline assignment: CDR1 SNHLY and CDR2 FYNNEI. The CDR3 is CASIAGGEINEKLFF. In DNA form, the CDR3 reads TGTGCCAGCATAGCGGGGGGCGAAATTAATGAAAAACTGTTTTTT.

This rearrangement joins TRBV5-6 to TRBJ1-4; 7 bases align to TRBD1. Per germline, CDR1 SGHDT and CDR2 YYEEEE. The CDR3 has 14 amino acids. With V trimmed by 6 bases and J by 11 bases, 13 bases remained unmatched. The CDR3 is CASNDRESGGKLFF. Here the CDR3 DNA reads TGTGCCAGCAACGACAGGGAGAGCGGTGGGAAACTGTTTTTT.

The DNA of the CDR3 is TGTGCCATCAGCCCCTTCGGAGATAGCAATCAGCCCCAGCATTTT. Translating gives CAISPFGDSNQPQHF. The chain recombines TRBV10-3 with TRBJ1-5; D not resolved. V was clipped by 6 bases and J by 0 bases, with 12 bases between them. CDR3 length: 15 residues. CDR1 ENHRY and CDR2 SYGVKD come from the germline V gene.

The V call is TRBV27, the J call TRBJ2-1; 7 nucleotides align to TRBD2. V shed 5 bases and J 4 bases; nucleotides not matched to a gene: 5. The CDR3 is 14 residues long. The germline V gene encodes CDR1 MNHEY and CDR2 SMNVEV (reference sequence). The CDR3 loop reads CASSGGLGYNEQFF. The CDR3 bases are TGTGCCAGCAGTGGAGGACTAGGGTACAATGAGCAGTTCTTC.

This clone was seen once. The chain combines TRBV5-5 with TRBJ1-5; D call uncertain. The CDR3 spans 14 residues. Germline loops: CDR1 SGHKS, CDR2 YYEKEE (reference sequence). V lost 4 bases and J lost 4, with 12 bases in between. The CDR3 coding sequence is TGTGCCAGCAGCGTGGACGGGTCGAATCAGCCCCAGCATTTT. Amino acids: CASSVDGSNQPQHF.

This sequence joins TRBV29-1 and TRBJ1-4, with TRBD1 identical over 9 bases. CDR1 is SQVTM and CDR2 is ANQGSEA in the germline V gene. V lost 5 bases, J lost 3 bases, and 7 bases stayed unmatched. The CDR3 extends over 15 amino acids. This CDR3 is CSVSGQGGSNEKLFF. CDR3 sequence (DNA): TGCAGCGTTTCGGGACAGGGTGGCTCTAATGAAAAACTGTTTTTT. The whole variable domain, remainder taken from reference TRBV29-1 and TRBJ1-4, is SAVISQKPSRDICQRGTSLTIQCQVDSQVTMMFWYRQQPGQSLTLIATANQGSEATYESGFVIDKFPISRPNLTFSTLTVSNMSPEDSSIYLCSVSGQGGSNEKLFFGSGTQLSVL.

This chain joins TRBV15 and TRBJ1-6; no definite D call. Germline V gene lookup returns CDR1 LNHNV and CDR2 YYDKDF (reference sequence). The CDR3 is made up of 15 amino acids. Trimming cost V 3 bases and J 2 bases, with 8 bases left between them. The CDR3 DNA sequence: TGTGCCACCAGCAGGGCCGCAACCTATAATTCACCCCTCCACTTT. Its translation is CATSRAATYNSPLHF.

The chain recombines TRBV5-6 with TRBJ1-1, with TRBD1 as a possible D gene (6 bases). This CDR3 has 16 amino acids. Germline CDR1 SGHDT, CDR2 YYEEEE. V lost 0 bases to trimming and J lost 1 base, with 13 bases between them. The CDR3 loop is CASSLGRGLQNTEAFF. CDR3 coding DNA: TGTGCCAGCAGCTTGGGCAGGGGCCTCCAGAACACTGAAGCTTTCTTT.

This rearrangement joins TRBV7-2 to TRBJ1-5; TRBD1 matches 11 bases. Germline loops: CDR1 SGHTA, CDR2 FQGNSA. There are 16 residues in the CDR3. With 5 bases clipped from V and 6 bases from J, the junction kept 9 bases outside the gene matches. The CDR3 DNA reads as TGTGCCAGCAGCCCTTATATCGGGACAGGGGGTCAGCCCCAGCATTTT. It yields the protein CASSPYIGTGGQPQHF.

The chain employs TRBV4-2 and TRBJ2-3, with D tentatively TRBD1 (5 bases). The CDR3 has 16 residues. Germline V gene data show CDR1 as LGHNA and CDR2 as YNFKEQ. The V end was cut by 0 bases, the J end by 1 base, with 11 bases between. CDR3: CASSQDGKQGTDTQYF. The CDR3 DNA sequence: TGTGCCAGCAGCCAAGATGGGAAACAGGGCACAGATACGCAGTATTTT.

This chain connects TRBV7-7 to TRBJ2-2, with D perhaps matching TRBD1 (6 bases). There are 14 residues in the CDR3. The germline V gene has CDR1 SSHAT and CDR2 FNYEAQ (reference sequence). Trimming shortened V by 5 bases and J by 3 bases, and 10 bases separated the two germline ends. The DNA of the CDR3 is TGTGCCAGCAGCGCGGACAGAGACACCGGGGAGCTGTTTTTT. Its translation is CASSADRDTGELFF.

The chain combines TRBV19 with TRBJ1-2; possibly TRBD1 for D (6 bases). The CDR3 is 15 amino acids. Between the trimmed V and J ends, which lost 7 bases and 4 bases, there was a span of 19 bases. From germline, CDR1 is LNHDA and CDR2 SQIVND (reference sequence). In DNA form, the CDR3 reads TGTGCCAGTACCAACTCTGCGGGGGGCGTCTATGGCTACACCTTC. It codes for CASTNSAGGVYGYTF. Full variable domain (remainder filled in from reference TRBV19 and TRBJ1-2): DGGITQSPKYLFRKEGQNVTLSCEQNLNHDAMYWYRQDPGQGLRLIYYSQIVNDFQKGDIAEGYSVSREKKESFPLTVTSAQKNPTAFYLCASTNSAGGVYGYTFGSGTRLTVV.

This clone was seen only a few times. The chain has TRBV6-1 and TRBJ1-6; D uncertain. Trimming stripped 8 bases from V and 7 bases from J, with 15 bases between. CDR1 MNHNS and CDR2 SASEGT come from the germline V gene. CDR3 length: 14 amino acids. The CDR3 loop reads CASSLAPGNSPLHF. CDR3 coding DNA: TGTGCCAGCTCGTTAGCCCCCGGCAATTCACCCCTCCACTTT.

V usage is TRBV5-5 and J usage is TRBJ2-2, with 7 positions matching TRBD1. The trim removed 3 bases at V and 4 bases at J, leaving 6 bases unmatched. There are 15 residues in the CDR3. CDR1 is SGHKS, CDR2 YYEKEE, per germline (reference sequence). CDR3 region: CASSSRTGSTGELFF. The CDR3 nucleotides read TGTGCCAGCAGCTCCAGGACAGGAAGCACCGGGGAGCTGTTTTTT.

This chain joins TRBV6-6 and TRBJ2-3; the match to TRBD1 covers 9 bases. Germline V gene sequence: CDR1 MNHNY, CDR2 SVGAGI (reference sequence). Unmatched junction bases numbered 5, after V lost 6 bases and J lost 1 base. This CDR3 has 15 residues. CDR3 DNA sequence: TGTGCCAGCAGCAAGGGACAGGGTGGCACAGATACGCAGTATTTT. Its translation: CASSKGQGGTDTQYF.

The chain couples TRBV4-1 to TRBJ2-2; 9 bases are a match to TRBD1. Germline trimming cut 4 bases from V and 5 bases from J; bases unmatched to any gene: 5. This CDR3 is 15 amino acids long. CDR1 and CDR2 from the germline V gene are MGHRA and YSYEKL. The CDR3 loop reads CASSPGTGWTGELFF. The CDR3 DNA sequence: TGCGCCAGCAGCCCCGGGACAGGGTGGACCGGGGAGCTGTTTTTT.

The chain is built from TRBV6-1 and TRBJ2-3; 8 bases align to TRBD1. V lost 6 bases to trimming and J lost 1 base; unmatched junction nucleotides: 0. Looked up from germline, CDR1 is MNHNS and CDR2 is SASEGT. The CDR3 length is 13 residues. This chain's CDR3 is CASRGQGTDTQYF. CDR3 bases: TGTGCCAGCAGGGGACAGGGCACAGATACGCAGTATTTT.

This clone is a singleton in its sample. CDR3 coding DNA: TGTGCCAGCAGCTTACGGCAGACTAGCGGATCCTACGAGCAGTACTTC. This sequence encodes CASSLRQTSGSYEQYF. The chain uses TRBV7-2 and TRBJ2-7; TRBD2 matches at 9 bases. The CDR3 runs 16 residues. The germline V gene encodes CDR1 SGHTA and CDR2 FQGNSA. V gave up 2 bases and J gave up 1 base; unmatched junction bases: 6. The variable domain in full, with the rest retrieved from reference TRBV7-2 and TRBJ2-7, is GAGVSQSPSNKVTEKGKDVELRCDPISGHTALYWYRQSLGQGLEFLIYFQGNSAPDKSGLPSDRFSAERTGGSVSTLTIQRTQQEDSAVYLCASSLRQTSGSYEQYFGPGTRLTVT.

The J gene is TRBJ2-7, the V gene TRBV5-1; D is ambiguous. The CDR3 contains 13 residues. Germline V gene data show CDR1 as SGHRS and CDR2 as YFSETQ. V was clipped by 0 bases and J by 6 bases, with 10 bases between them. CDR3 in amino acids: CASSLESGGEQYF. The CDR3 nucleotides are TGCGCCAGCAGCTTGGAGTCAGGTGGCGAGCAGTACTTC.

J is TRBJ2-5 and V is TRBV7-2; 8 bases line up with TRBD1. J lost 4 bases, V lost 3 bases, and 4 bases had no gene match. Germline values: CDR1 SGHTA, CDR2 FQGNSA. The CDR3 extends over 14 amino acids. The DNA for the CDR3 is TGTGCCAGCAGCTTTCAGGGGGCAGGAGAGACCCAGTACTTC. It yields the protein CASSFQGAGETQYF.